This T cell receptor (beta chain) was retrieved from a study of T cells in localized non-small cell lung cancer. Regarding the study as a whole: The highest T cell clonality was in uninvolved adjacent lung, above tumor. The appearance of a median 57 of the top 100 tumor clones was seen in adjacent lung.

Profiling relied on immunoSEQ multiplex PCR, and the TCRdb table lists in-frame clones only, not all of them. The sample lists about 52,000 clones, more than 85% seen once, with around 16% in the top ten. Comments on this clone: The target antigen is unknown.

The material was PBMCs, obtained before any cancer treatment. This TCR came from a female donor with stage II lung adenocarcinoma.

The DNA for the CDR3 is TGTGCCAGCAGTTACTCTCAGATAGATAACTATGGCTACACCTTC. It yields the protein CASSYSQIDNYGYTF. This rearrangement joins TRBV6-5 to TRBJ1-2, with D hard to call. There are 15 residues in the CDR3. The ends were cut back, 0 bases at V and 1 base at J, with 9 bases in the middle. The germline V gene encodes CDR1 MNHEY and CDR2 SVGAGI.